The clone carrying this T cell receptor (beta chain) was seen just once. This record belongs to a study of blood T cell repertoires in COVID-19. About the research overall: Sample material is recorded as cDNA or gDNA derived from T cells, B-cell-depleted T cells, or PBMCs.

Cohort allocation depended upon clinical history that participants reported. Trimming at V came to 6 bases and at J to 4 bases, leaving 11 bases not matched to a gene. The CDR3 is 15 amino acids. Germline CDR1 is MNHEY and CDR2 is SVGEGT. Some clones are missing from TCRdb's copy, which holds only in-frame ones; the method was immunoSEQ multiplex PCR. The sample yields around 190,000 clones, about 85% seen once. This receptor was identified in a woman between 40 and 55 years old in a cohort exposed to, infected with or recovered from COVID-19 (not recorded which). Sequencing was performed on PBMCs or T cells enriched from blood (not recorded which). The chain has TRBV6-2 or TRBV6-3 and TRBJ1-2; the match to TRBD1 covers 7 bases. The CDR3 region is CASSPLGQGGYGYTF. In DNA, the CDR3 is TGTGCCAGCAGCCCTTTAGGTCAGGGGGGCTATGGCTACACCTTC.